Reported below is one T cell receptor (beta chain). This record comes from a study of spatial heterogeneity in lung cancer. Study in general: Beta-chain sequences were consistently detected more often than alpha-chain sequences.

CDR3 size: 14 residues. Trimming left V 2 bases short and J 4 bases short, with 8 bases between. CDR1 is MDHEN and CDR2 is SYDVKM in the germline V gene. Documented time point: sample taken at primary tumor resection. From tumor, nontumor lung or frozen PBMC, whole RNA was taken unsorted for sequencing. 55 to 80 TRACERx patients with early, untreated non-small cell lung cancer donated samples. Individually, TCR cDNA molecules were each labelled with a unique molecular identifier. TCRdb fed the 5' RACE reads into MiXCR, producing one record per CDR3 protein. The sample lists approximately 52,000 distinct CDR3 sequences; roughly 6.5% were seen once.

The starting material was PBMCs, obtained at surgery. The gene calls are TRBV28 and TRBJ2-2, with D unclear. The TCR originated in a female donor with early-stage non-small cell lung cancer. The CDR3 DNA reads TGTGCCAGCAGTTTAACCGGCCCCACCGGGGAGCTGTTTTTT. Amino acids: CASSLTGPTGELFF.